Each of the 16 T cell receptor beta chains below was sequenced from the same sample in a study of patients and donors after allogeneic stem cell transplantation. TCRdb reprocessed the RT-PCR reads with MiXCR, giving one entry per CDR3 protein. The table lists 400,000 to 500,000 distinct CDR3 sequences, 16% of them singletons. Sequenced material: blood, either unsorted or a sorted T cell fraction (not recorded which). The receptors stem from a human donor who was either an allogeneic HSCT recipient or a stem cell or donor lymphocyte infusion donor (not recorded which). It is not recorded whose cells these are; they may come from a transplant donor.

The V gene is TRBV27, the J gene TRBJ1-2; D gene unclear. Germline lookup yields CDR1 MNHEY and CDR2 SMNVEV (reference sequence). The CDR3 loop spans 16 amino acids. Trimming removed 2 bases from V and 1 base from J, with 14 bases in between. The DNA for the CDR3 is TGTGCCAGCAGTTTACAATCGGGGATTCGTAACTATGGCTACACCTTC. It yields the protein CASSLQSGIRNYGYTF.

This clonotype has a handful of counts. V usage is TRBV2 and J usage is TRBJ2-7, with D unresolved. CDR3 length equals 11 residues. Trimming left V 4 bases short and J 3 bases short, with 4 bases between. CDR1 and CDR2 (germline): SNHLY, FYNNEI. The CDR3 nucleotides are TGTGCCAGCAGTGGGAACTACGAGCAGTACTTC. It yields the protein CASSGNYEQYF.

The gene calls are TRBV5-1 and TRBJ2-3, with a weak D call TRBD1 (8 bases). The germline CDR1 and CDR2 sequences are SGHRS and YFSETQ. Trimming pared 3 bases from V and 4 bases from J, leaving 15 bases between. The CDR3 spans 15 residues. CDR3 sequence reads: CASSWRQGRADTQYF. CDR3 DNA: TGCGCCAGCAGCTGGAGACAGGGGAGGGCAGATACGCAGTATTTT.

This clonotype was recorded many times. V and J are TRBV29-1 and TRBJ2-5, with a weak D call TRBD1 (6 bases). Trimming pared 7 bases from V and 2 bases from J, leaving 11 bases between. This CDR3 region has 12 residues. From germline, CDR1 is SQVTM and CDR2 ANQGSEA. The CDR3 DNA sequence: TGCAGCGCCAGGACAGCACAAGAGACCCAGTACTTC. This translates into CSARTAQETQYF.

V is TRBV7-9 and J is TRBJ1-4, with D hard to call. V lost 0 bases to trimming and J lost 11 bases, with 10 bases between them. This CDR3 comprises 13 residues. The germline CDR1 and CDR2 sequences are SEHNR and FQNEAQ (reference sequence). This chain's CDR3 is CASSLAGLSKLFF. CDR3 DNA: TGTGCCAGCAGCTTAGCCGGGCTCTCCAAACTGTTTTTT.

The genes are TRBV24-1 and TRBJ2-2; no reliable D call. Germline-derived CDR1 and CDR2 are KGHDR and SFDVKD. CDR3 length: 14 amino acids. Trimming shortened V by 5 bases and J by 3 bases, and 9 bases separated the two germline ends. CDR3 sequence reads: CATSVGGYTGELFF. CDR3 sequence (DNA): TGTGCCACCAGTGTAGGCGGCTACACCGGGGAGCTGTTTTTT.

This clonotype has ten or more counts. The chain recombines TRBV20-1 with TRBJ2-7; 9 bases map to TRBD1. The length of the CDR3 is 14 residues. Germline trimming cut 6 bases from V and 2 bases from J; bases unmatched to any gene: 8. Germline CDR1 DFQATT, CDR2 SNEGSKA (reference sequence). Here the CDR3 reads CSASTGTGTYEQYF. The CDR3 bases are TGCAGTGCGTCGACCGGGACAGGGACCTACGAGCAGTACTTC.

Written as DNA, the CDR3 is TGTGCCAGCAGAAACCCCGGACAGGCTGGGACTGAAGCTTTCTTT. Residues: CASRNPGQAGTEAFF. The gene calls are TRBV6-1 and TRBJ1-1; 7 bases are a match to TRBD1. The CDR3 has 15 residues. Germline values: CDR1 MNHNS, CDR2 SASEGT. Trimming removed 6 bases from V and 5 bases from J; junction bases left unmatched: 12.

At least ten counts were recorded for this clonotype. This sequence joins TRBV12-3 or TRBV12-4 and TRBJ1-2, with D possibly being TRBD1 (5 bases). V was pared by 5 bases and J by 7 bases, with 17 bases between. This CDR3 contains 14 residues. CDR3 sequence reads: CASSPLARGLGYTF. The CDR3 region has the DNA TGTGCCAGCAGTCCCTTAGCTAGGGGTCTTGGCTACACCTTC.

The sample holds many counts of this clonotype. The rearrangement joins TRBV12-3 or TRBV12-4 to TRBJ1-1; 8 bases are shared with TRBD1. The CDR3 contains 16 residues. With V trimmed by 6 bases and J by 3 bases, 12 bases remained unmatched. The CDR3, as DNA: TGTGCCAGCAGGGCCGGACAGGGAAGAGAGTACACTGAAGCTTTCTTT. It encodes CASRAGQGREYTEAFF.

Only one count was recorded for this clonotype. This chain links TRBV4-1 with TRBJ1-6; 9 bases fit TRBD1. This CDR3 comprises 16 residues. Germline CDR1 MGHRA, CDR2 YSYEKL. Losses at the gene ends were 1 base for V and 10 bases for J; bases not matched to a gene: 8. The CDR3 region is CASSQGGGTGRSPLHF. The DNA of the CDR3 is TGCGCCAGCAGCCAAGGGGGCGGGACAGGGCGGTCACCCCTCCACTTT.

The CDR3 nucleotides read TGTGCCAGCAGATCCAGGCGACAGGGGACTGAAGCTTTCTTT. It yields the protein CASRSRRQGTEAFF. This chain links TRBV12-3 or TRBV12-4 with TRBJ1-1; 8 nucleotides line up with TRBD1. The CDR3 contains 14 residues. V was pared by 6 bases and J by 5 bases, with 8 bases of the junction left unmatched.

This clonotype showed up many times. This chain links TRBV29-1 with TRBJ2-5; perhaps D is TRBD1 or TRBD2 (5 bases each). Germline V gives CDR1 SQVTM, CDR2 ANQGSEA. V lost 4 bases and J lost 4, with 10 bases in between. This CDR3 is built from 12 residues. CDR3 in amino acids: CSVVVGTETQYF. Written as DNA, the CDR3 is TGCAGCGTTGTAGTCGGGACAGAGACCCAGTACTTC.

V is TRBV3-1 and J is TRBJ2-1; the D call may be TRBD1 or TRBD2 (6 bases each). Per the germline V gene, CDR1 is LGHDT and CDR2 is YNNKEL (reference sequence). The V and J ends lost 4 bases and 6 bases respectively, with 22 bases between them. The CDR3 contains 17 residues. CDR3 DNA: TGTGCCAGCAGCCCCCCCTTAGGGGGAAGGAGGGGCAATGAGCAGTTCTTC. It is translated as CASSPPLGGRRGNEQFF.

This clonotype was observed a handful of times. The J gene is TRBJ1-6, the V gene TRBV27; TRBD1 aligns across 7 bases. Germline-derived CDR1 and CDR2 are MNHEY and SMNVEV (reference sequence). V was pared by 3 bases and J by 4 bases, with 6 bases of the junction left unmatched. The CDR3 contains 16 residues. DNA for the CDR3: TGTGCCAGCAGTTTTTTTCGGGACAGTTATAATTCACCCCTCCACTTT. Protein sequence: CASSFFRDSYNSPLHF.

This clonotype was observed a few times. The rearrangement joins TRBV3-1 to TRBJ2-3, with TRBD2 matching over 9 bases. Germline CDR1 is LGHDT and CDR2 is YNNKEL (reference sequence). J lost 5 bases, V lost 4 bases, and 10 bases had no gene match. CDR3 length: 16 residues. The CDR3 DNA reads TGTGCCAGCAGCCCTGTCGGGACTAGCTCCGGAGATACGCAGTATTTT. Protein product: CASSPVGTSSGDTQYF.